What follows describes a single TCR beta chain. Its specificity is unknown. It was with 60 Vbeta and 13 Jbeta primers that the PCR ran. Original handling: A later analysis counted 70 million to 85 million unique TCR beta chains, around 11 million shared. Assay used: immunoSEQ multiplex PCR; TCRdb lists only in-frame clones, some missing. The V and J calls and clone size are taken from that table; D and trimming were inferred from the DNA. The sample shows 65,000 to 70,000 clones, around three quarters of them seen only once. The data originate from a study of cytomegalovirus exposure and HLA in healthy donors. Findings and limits, study-wide: Most TCRs appeared rarely, but some public TCRs recurred in many donors. In vitro confirmation showed three CMV-associated chains to be CMV antigen specific. One later analysis reportedly identified an Asian-associated ancestry cluster that showed fewer N-insertions than the approximately 700-donor mean.

This CDR3 spans 12 amino acids. V lost 3 bases to trimming and J lost 9 bases, with 9 bases between them. Germline CDR1 and CDR2: SGHTA and FQGNSA. The sequence came from a man aged 50 or older in good health and CMV-seronegative. The chain recombines TRBV7-2 with TRBJ1-5; no clear D. The sample was PBMCs. Written as DNA, the CDR3 is TGTGCCAGCAGCTTTAAGGGAGGGCCCCAGCATTTT. Protein product: CASSFKGGPQHF.